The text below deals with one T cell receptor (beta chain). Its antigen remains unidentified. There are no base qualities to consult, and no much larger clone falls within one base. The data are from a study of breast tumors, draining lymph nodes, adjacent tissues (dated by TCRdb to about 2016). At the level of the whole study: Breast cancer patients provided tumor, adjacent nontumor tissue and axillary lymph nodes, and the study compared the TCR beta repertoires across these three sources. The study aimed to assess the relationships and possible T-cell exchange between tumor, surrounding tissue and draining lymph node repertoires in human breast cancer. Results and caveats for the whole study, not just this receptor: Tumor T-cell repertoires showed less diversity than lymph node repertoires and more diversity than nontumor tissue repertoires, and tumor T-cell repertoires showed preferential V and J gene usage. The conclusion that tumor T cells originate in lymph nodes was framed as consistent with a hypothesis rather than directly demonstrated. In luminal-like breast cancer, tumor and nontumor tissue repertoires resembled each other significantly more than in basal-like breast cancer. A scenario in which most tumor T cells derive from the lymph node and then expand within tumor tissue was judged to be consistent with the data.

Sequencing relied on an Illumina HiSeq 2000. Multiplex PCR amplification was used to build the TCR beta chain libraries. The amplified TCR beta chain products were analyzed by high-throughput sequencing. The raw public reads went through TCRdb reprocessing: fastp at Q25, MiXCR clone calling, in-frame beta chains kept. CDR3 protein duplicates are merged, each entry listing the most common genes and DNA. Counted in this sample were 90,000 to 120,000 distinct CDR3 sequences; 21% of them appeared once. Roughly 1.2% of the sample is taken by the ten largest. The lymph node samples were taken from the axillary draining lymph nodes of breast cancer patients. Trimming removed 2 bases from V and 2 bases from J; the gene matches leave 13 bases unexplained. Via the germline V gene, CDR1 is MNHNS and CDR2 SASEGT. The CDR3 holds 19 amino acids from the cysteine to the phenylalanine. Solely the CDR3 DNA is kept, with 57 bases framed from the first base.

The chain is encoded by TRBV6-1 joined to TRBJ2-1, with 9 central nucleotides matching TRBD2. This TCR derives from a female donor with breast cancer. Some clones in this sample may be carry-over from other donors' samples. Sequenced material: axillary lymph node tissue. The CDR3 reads CASSELGLVAGVAYNEQFF. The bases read TGTGCCAGCAGTGAACTGGGGTTGGTAGCGGGAGTTGCCTACAATGAGCAGTTCTTC.